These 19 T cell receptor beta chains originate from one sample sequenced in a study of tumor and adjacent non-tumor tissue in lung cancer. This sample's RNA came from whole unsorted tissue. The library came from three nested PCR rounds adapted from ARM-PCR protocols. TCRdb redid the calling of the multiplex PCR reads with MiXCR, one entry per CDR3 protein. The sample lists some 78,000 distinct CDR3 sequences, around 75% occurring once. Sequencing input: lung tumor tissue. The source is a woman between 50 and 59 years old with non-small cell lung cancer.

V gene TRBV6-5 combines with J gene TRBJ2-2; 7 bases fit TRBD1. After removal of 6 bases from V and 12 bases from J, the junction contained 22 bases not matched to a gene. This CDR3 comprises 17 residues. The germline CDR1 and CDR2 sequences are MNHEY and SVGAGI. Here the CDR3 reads CASRTRLGTENTGQLFF. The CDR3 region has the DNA TGTGCCAGCAGAACAAGACTGGGGACAGAAAACACTGGGCAGCTGTTTTTT.

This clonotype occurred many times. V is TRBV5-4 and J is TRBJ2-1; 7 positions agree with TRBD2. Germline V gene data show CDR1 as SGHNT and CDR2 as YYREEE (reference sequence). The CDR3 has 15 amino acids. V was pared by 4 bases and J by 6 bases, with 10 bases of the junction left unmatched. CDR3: CASSTPTSEANEQFF. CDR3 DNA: TGTGCCAGCAGCACCCCCACTAGCGAGGCCAATGAGCAGTTCTTC.

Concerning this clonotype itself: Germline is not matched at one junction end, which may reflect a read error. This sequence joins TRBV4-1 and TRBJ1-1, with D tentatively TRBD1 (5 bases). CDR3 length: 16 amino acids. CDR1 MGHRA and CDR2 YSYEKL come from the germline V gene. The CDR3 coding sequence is TGCGCCGGCAGTCAAGATAGGTACAGGTCGAACACTGAAACTTTCTTT. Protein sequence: CAGSQDRYRSNTETFF.

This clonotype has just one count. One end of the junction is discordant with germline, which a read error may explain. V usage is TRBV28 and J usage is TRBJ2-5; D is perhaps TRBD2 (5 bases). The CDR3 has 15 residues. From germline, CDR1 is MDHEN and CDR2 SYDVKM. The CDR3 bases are TGTGCCATTAAGCTAGCTGGAGACACCAAGAGGACCCAGAACTTC. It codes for CAIKLAGDTKRTQNF.

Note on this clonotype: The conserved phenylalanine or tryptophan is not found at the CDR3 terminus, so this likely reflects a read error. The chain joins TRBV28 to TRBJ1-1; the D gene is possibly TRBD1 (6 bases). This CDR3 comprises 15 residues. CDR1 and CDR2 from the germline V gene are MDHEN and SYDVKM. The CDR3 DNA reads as TGTGCCAGAAGTTTCCGAGGGACATTCTGGACTGAAGCTTTCCTT. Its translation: CARSFRGTFWTEAFL.

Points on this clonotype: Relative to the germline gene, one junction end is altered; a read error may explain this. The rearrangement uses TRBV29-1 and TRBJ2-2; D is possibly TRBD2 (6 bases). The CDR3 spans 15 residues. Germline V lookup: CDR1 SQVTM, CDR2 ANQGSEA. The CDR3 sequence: CSVEGGSAKTGELFF. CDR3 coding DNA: TGCAGCGTTGAGGGAGGCTCCGCGAAGACCGGGGAGCTGTTTTTT.

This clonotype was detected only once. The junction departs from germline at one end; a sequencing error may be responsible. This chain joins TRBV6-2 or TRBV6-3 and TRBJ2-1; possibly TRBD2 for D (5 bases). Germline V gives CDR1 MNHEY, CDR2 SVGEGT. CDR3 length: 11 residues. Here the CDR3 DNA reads TGTCCCAGCGGTTCATACAATGAGCAGTTCTTC. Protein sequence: CPSGSYNEQFF.

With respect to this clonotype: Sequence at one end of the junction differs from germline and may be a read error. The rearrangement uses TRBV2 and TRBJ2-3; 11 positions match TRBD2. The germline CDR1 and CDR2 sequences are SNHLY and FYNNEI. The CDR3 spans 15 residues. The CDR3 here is CASKRLAGSTDTHYF. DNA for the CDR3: TGTGCTAGCAAAAGACTAGCGGGAAGCACAGATACGCACTATTTT.

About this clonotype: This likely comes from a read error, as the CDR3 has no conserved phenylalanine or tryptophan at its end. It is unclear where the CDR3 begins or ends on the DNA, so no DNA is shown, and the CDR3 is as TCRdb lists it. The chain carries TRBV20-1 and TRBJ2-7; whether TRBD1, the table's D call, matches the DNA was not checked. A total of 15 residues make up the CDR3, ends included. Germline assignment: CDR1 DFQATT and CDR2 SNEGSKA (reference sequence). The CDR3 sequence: CSAPSTGMGAYQQCY.

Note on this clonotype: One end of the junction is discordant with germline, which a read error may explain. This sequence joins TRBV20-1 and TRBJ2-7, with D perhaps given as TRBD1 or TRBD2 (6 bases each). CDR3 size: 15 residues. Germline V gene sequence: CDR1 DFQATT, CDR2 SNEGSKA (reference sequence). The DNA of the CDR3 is TGCAATGCTAGAGACCCGACGGGGGCCTCCTACGAGCAGTACTTC. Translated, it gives CNARDPTGASYEQYF.

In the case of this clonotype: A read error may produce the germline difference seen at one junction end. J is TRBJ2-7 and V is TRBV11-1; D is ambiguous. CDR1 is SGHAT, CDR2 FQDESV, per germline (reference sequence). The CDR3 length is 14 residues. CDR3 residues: CDSSRWDSSYEQYF. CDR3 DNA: TGTGACAGCAGCCGCTGGGATAGCTCCTACGAGCAGTACTTC.

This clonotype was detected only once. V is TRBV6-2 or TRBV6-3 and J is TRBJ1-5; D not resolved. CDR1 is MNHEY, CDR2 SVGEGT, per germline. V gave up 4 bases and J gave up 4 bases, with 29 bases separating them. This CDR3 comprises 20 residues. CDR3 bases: TGTGCCAGCAGTTCCGAATCTGTGCTATATGTCAGCGGTCTTAATCAGCCCCAGCATTTT. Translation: CASSSESVLYVSGLNQPQHF.

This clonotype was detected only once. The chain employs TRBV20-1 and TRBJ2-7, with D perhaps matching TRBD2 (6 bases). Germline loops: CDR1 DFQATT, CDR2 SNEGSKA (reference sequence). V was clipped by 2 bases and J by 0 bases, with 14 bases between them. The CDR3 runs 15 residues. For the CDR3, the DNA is TGCAGTGCTAGAATAACGGAGGGCCTCTCCTACGAGCAGTACTTC. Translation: CSARITEGLSYEQYF.

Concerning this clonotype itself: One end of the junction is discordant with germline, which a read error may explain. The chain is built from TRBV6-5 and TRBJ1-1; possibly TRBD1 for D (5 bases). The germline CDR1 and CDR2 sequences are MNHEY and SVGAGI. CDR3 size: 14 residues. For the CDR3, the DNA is TGTACCAGCAGCACACAGGAAATGAACACTGAAGCTTTCTTT. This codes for CTSSTQEMNTEAFF.

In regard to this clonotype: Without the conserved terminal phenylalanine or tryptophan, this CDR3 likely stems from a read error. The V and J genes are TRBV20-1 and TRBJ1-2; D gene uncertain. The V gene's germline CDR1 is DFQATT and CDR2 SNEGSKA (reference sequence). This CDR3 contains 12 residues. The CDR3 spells CSASLSDYDYTV. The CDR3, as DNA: TGCAGTGCTAGTTTATCGGACTATGACTACACCGTC.

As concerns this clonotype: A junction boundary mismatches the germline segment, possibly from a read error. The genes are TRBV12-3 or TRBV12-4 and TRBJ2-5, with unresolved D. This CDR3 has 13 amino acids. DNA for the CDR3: TGTGCCAGGAGTGTTGGATACCAAGAGACACAGTACTTC. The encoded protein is CARSVGYQETQYF.

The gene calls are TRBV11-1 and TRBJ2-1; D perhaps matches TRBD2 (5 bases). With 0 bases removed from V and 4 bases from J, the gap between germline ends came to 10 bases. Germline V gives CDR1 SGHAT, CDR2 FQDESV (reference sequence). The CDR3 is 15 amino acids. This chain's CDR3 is CASSLAWESYNEQFF. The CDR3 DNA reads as TGTGCCAGCAGCTTAGCCTGGGAGAGTTACAATGAGCAGTTCTTC.

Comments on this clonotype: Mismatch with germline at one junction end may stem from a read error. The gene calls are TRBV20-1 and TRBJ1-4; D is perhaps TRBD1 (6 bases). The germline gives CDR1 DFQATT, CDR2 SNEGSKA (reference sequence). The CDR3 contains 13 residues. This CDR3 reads CSTRQAAHEKLFF. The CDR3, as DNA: TGCAGTACTAGACAGGCGGCACATGAAAAACTGTTTTTT.

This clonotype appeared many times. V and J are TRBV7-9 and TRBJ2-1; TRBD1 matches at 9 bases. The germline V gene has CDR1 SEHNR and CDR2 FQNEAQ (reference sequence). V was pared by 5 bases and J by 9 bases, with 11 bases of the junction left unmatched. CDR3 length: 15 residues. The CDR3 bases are TGTGCCAGCAGCCCCCCCACAGGGGGCACGGGTGAGCAGTTCTTC. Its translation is CASSPPTGGTGEQFF.